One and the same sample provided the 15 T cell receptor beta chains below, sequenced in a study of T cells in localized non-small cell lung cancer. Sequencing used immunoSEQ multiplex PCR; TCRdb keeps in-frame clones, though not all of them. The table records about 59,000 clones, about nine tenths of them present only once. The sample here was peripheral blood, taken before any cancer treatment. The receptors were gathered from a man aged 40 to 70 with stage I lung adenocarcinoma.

CDR3 sequence reads: CASSPGGAYEQYF. CDR3 nucleotides: TGCGCCAGCAGCCCAGGAGGGGCCTACGAGCAGTACTTC. The V call is TRBV4-3, the J call TRBJ2-7, with D perhaps TRBD2 (6 bases). The CDR3 is 13 amino acids. Trimming cost V 4 bases and J 2 bases, with 9 bases left between them. CDR1 and CDR2 (germline): LGHNA, YSLEER.

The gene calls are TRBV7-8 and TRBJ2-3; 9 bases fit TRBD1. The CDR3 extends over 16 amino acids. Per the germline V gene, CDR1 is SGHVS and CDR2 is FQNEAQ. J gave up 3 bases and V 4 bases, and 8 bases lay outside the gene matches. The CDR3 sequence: CASSSTLTGGTDTQYF. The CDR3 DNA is TGTGCCAGCAGCTCAACCCTGACAGGGGGGACAGATACGCAGTATTTT.

CDR3 loop: CSVGGYGNQPQHF. The CDR3 DNA is TGCAGCGTTGGAGGTTACGGTAATCAGCCCCAGCATTTT. The chain has TRBV29-1 and TRBJ1-5; D is unresolved. Trimming stripped 4 bases from V and 4 bases from J, with 11 bases between. The CDR3 covers 13 residues. Germline lookup yields CDR1 SQVTM and CDR2 ANQGSEA.

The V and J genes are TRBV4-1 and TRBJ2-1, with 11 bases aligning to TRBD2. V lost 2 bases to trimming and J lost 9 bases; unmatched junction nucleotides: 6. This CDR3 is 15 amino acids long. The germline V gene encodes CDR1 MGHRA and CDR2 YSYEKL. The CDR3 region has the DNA TGCGCCAGCAGCCAACCCACTAGCGGGAGCAGTGAGCAGTTCTTC. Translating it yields CASSQPTSGSSEQFF.

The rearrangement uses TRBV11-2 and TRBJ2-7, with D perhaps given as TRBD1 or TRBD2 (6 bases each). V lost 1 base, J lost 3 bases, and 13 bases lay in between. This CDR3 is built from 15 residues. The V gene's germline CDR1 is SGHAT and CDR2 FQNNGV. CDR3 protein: CASSLGGASNYEQYF. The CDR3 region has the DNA TGTGCCAGCAGCTTAGGGGGGGCATCCAACTACGAGCAGTACTTC.

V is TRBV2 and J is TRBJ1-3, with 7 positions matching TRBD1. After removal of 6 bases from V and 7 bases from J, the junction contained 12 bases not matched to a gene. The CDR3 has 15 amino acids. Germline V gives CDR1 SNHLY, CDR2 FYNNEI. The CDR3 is CASSPPWTGPNTIYF. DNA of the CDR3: TGTGCCAGCAGCCCCCCCTGGACAGGTCCGAACACCATATATTTT. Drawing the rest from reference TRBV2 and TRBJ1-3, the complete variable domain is EPEVTQTPSHQVTQMGQEVILRCVPISNHLYFYWYRQILGQKVEFLVSFYNNEISEKSEIFDDQFSVERPDGSNFTLKIRSTKLEDSAMYFCASSPPWTGPNTIYFGEGSWLTVV.

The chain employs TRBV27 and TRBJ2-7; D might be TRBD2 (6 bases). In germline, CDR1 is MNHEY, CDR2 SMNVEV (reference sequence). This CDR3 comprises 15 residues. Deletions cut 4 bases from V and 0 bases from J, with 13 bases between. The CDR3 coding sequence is TGTGCCAGCAGTTCCCGCGGGGCCAGCTCCTACGAGCAGTACTTC. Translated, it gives CASSSRGASSYEQYF.

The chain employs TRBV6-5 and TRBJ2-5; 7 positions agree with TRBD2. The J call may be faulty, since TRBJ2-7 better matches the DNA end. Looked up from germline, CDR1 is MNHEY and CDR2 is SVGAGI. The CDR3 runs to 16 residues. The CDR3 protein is CASSYSWAGAGYEQYF. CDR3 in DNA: TGTGCCAGCAGTTACTCGTGGGCGGGAGCTGGGTACGAGCAGTACTTC.

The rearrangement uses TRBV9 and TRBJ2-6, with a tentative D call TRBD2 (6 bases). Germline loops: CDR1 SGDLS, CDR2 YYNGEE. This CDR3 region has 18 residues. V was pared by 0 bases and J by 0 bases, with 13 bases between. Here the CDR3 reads CASSVARDLRSGANVLTF. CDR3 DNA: TGTGCCAGCAGCGTAGCAAGGGACTTGCGCTCTGGGGCCAACGTCCTGACTTTC.

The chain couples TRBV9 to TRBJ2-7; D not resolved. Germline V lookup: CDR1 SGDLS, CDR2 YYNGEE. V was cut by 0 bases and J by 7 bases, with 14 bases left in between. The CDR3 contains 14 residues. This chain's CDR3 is CASSVVDDLQEQYF. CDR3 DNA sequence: TGTGCCAGCAGCGTAGTTGACGATTTACAGGAGCAGTACTTC.

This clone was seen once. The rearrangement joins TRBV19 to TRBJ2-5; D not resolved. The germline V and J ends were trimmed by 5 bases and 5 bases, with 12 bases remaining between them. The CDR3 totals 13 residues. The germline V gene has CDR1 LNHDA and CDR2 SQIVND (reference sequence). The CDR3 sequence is CASSSRTAETQYF. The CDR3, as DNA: TGTGCCAGTAGTTCGAGGACCGCGGAGACCCAGTACTTC.

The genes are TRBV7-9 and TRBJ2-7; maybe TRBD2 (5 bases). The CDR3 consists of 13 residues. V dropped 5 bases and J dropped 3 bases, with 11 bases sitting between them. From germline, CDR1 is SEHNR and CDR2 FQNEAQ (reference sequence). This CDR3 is CASSEGANYEQYF. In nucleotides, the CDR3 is TGTGCCAGCAGCGAGGGAGCCAACTACGAGCAGTACTTC.

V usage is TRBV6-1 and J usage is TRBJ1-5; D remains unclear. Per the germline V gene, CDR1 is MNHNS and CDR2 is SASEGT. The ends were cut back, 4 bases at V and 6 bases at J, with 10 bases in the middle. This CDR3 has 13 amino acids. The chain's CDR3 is CASSAGVGQPQHF. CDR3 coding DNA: TGTGCCAGCAGTGCCGGCGTAGGTCAGCCCCAGCATTTT.

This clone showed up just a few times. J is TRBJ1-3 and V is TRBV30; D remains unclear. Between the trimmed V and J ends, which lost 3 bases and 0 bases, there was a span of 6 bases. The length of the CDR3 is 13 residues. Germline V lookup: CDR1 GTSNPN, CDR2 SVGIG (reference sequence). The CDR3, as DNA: TGTGCCTGGAGCCGGAACTCTGGAAACACCATATATTTT. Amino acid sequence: CAWSRNSGNTIYF.

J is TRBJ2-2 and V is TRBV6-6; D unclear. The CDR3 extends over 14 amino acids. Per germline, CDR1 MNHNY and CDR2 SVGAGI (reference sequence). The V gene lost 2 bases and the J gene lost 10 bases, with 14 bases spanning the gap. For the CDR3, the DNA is TGTGCCAGCAGTTACACCGTGACGCAAATGGAGCTGTTTTTT. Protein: CASSYTVTQMELFF.